A selection of T cell receptor beta chains follows, all from one sample in a study of T-cell reconstitution after alpha-beta-depleted transplantation in children. TCRdb reanalysed the PCR reads using MiXCR and keeps one entry per CDR3 protein. The sample consists of hundreds of thousands of distinct CDR3 sequences, over 15% of them appearing once. The material was PBMCs from the stem cell graft donor, obtained from the stem cell graft. The receptors originated from a human donor who donated a stem cell graft to a child with acute myeloid leukemia. CDR3s include the opening cysteine and the closing phenylalanine or tryptophan. The D gene is left open where the match is weak. Some rows mark clone size as missing; the rest say once, few, many or name a class of expanded clone.

v_gene: TRBV12-5; j_gene: TRBJ1-5; d_gene: NA; abundance: few; len: 16; CDR3aa: CASGLTTDYSNQPQHF; CDR3nt: TGTGCTAGTGGTTTGACGACAGACTATAGCAATCAGCCCCAGCATTTT
v_gene: TRBV27; j_gene: TRBJ2-1; d_gene: NA; abundance: NA; len: 13; CDR3aa: CASSTDRYNEQFF; CDR3nt: TGTGCCAGCAGTACCGACCGCTACAATGAGCAGTTCTTC
v_gene: TRBV20-1; j_gene: TRBJ2-2; d_gene: NA; abundance: NA; len: 14; CDR3aa: CSAPRPTNTGELFF; CDR3nt: TGCAGTGCTCCGAGACCCACAAACACCGGGGAGCTGTTTTTT
v_gene: TRBV20-1; j_gene: TRBJ2-7; d_gene: TRBD1; abundance: NA; len: 13; CDR3aa: CSAGTGLTYEQYF; CDR3nt: TGCAGTGCTGGGACAGGATTAACCTACGAGCAGTACTTC
v_gene: TRBV29-1; j_gene: TRBJ1-3; d_gene: NA; abundance: many; len: 13; CDR3aa: CSVEKYSGNTIYF; CDR3nt: TGCAGCGTCGAGAAATACTCTGGAAACACCATATATTTT
v_gene: TRBV5-5; j_gene: TRBJ2-1; d_gene: TRBD1; abundance: many; len: 16; CDR3aa: CASSPGWDSSYNEQFF; CDR3nt: TGTGCCAGCAGCCCCGGATGGGACAGTTCCTACAATGAGCAGTTCTTC
v_gene: TRBV20-1; j_gene: TRBJ1-3; d_gene: NA; abundance: many; len: 14; CDR3aa: CSALWGRAGNTIYF; CDR3nt: TGCAGTGCTCTCTGGGGCAGGGCTGGAAACACCATATATTTT
v_gene: TRBV10-2; j_gene: TRBJ2-3; d_gene: NA; abundance: NA; len: 14; CDR3aa: CASRGMTSTDTQYF; CDR3nt: TGCGCCAGCAGGGGGATGACATCCACAGATACGCAGTATTTT
v_gene: TRBV20-1; j_gene: TRBJ2-1; d_gene: TRBD1; abundance: many; len: 16; CDR3aa: CSARGGRGSSYNEQFF; CDR3nt: TGCAGTGCTAGAGGAGGCAGGGGGAGCTCCTACAATGAGCAGTTCTTC
v_gene: TRBV30; j_gene: TRBJ1-1; d_gene: TRBD1; abundance: NA; len: 12; CDR3aa: CAWRAGGGEAFF; CDR3nt: TGTGCCTGGAGGGCAGGGGGTGGTGAAGCTTTCTTT
v_gene: TRBV29-1; j_gene: TRBJ1-1; d_gene: NA; abundance: many; len: 13; CDR3aa: CSVVTTMNTEAFF; CDR3nt: TGCAGCGTTGTGACGACGATGAACACTGAAGCTTTCTTT
v_gene: TRBV6-2/TRBV6-3; j_gene: TRBJ2-2; d_gene: TRBD2; abundance: NA; len: 15; CDR3aa: CASSYGRAATGELFF; CDR3nt: TGTGCCAGCAGTTACGGGAGGGCGGCCACCGGGGAGCTGTTTTTT
v_gene: TRBV7-9; j_gene: TRBJ1-1; d_gene: NA; abundance: NA; len: 13; CDR3aa: CASSGGLGTEAFF; CDR3nt: TGTGCCAGCAGCGGGGGGTTGGGCACTGAAGCTTTCTTT
v_gene: TRBV7-2; j_gene: TRBJ2-2; d_gene: TRBD1; abundance: few; len: 16; CDR3aa: CASSSDRGTNTGELFF; CDR3nt: TGTGCCAGCAGCTCGGACAGGGGGACGAACACCGGGGAGCTGTTTTTT
v_gene: TRBV5-1; j_gene: TRBJ1-1; d_gene: NA; abundance: few; len: 11; CDR3aa: CASSFSGGAFF; CDR3nt: TGCGCCAGCAGCTTTTCCGGAGGAGCTTTCTTT
v_gene: TRBV29-1; j_gene: TRBJ2-1; d_gene: TRBD1; abundance: many; len: 15; CDR3aa: CSVDRTGDIYNEQFF; CDR3nt: TGCAGCGTTGATCGGACAGGTGACATCTACAATGAGCAGTTCTTC
v_gene: TRBV11-3; j_gene: TRBJ1-6; d_gene: NA; abundance: many; len: 16; CDR3aa: CASSLGATDPSSPLHF; CDR3nt: TGTGCCAGCAGCTTAGGGGCGACGGACCCAAGTTCACCCCTCCACTTT
v_gene: TRBV15; j_gene: TRBJ2-3; d_gene: TRBD2; abundance: NA; len: 16; CDR3aa: CATSRDGRGGTDTQYF; CDR3nt: TGTGCCACCAGCAGAGATGGGCGGGGGGGCACAGATACGCAGTATTTT
v_gene: TRBV12-3/TRBV12-4; j_gene: TRBJ2-2; d_gene: TRBD2; abundance: NA; len: 15; CDR3aa: CASSPTSGGTGELFF; CDR3nt: TGTGCCAGCAGTCCTACTAGCGGGGGGACCGGGGAGCTGTTTTTT
v_gene: TRBV20-1; j_gene: TRBJ1-2; d_gene: TRBD1; abundance: many; len: 17; CDR3aa: CSARQGAGAPFNYGYTF; CDR3nt: TGCAGTGCTAGACAGGGGGCGGGGGCCCCGTTTAACTATGGCTACACCTTC
v_gene: TRBV7-6; j_gene: TRBJ1-1; d_gene: NA; abundance: few; len: 14; CDR3aa: CASSLAPQNTEAFF; CDR3nt: TGTGCCAGCAGCTTAGCGCCTCAGAACACTGAAGCTTTCTTT
v_gene: TRBV24-1; j_gene: TRBJ2-3; d_gene: TRBD1; abundance: few; len: 16; CDR3aa: CATSDFATGQRDTQYF; CDR3nt: TGTGCCACCAGTGATTTTGCTACGGGACAGAGAGATACGCAGTATTTT
v_gene: TRBV6-5; j_gene: TRBJ1-4; d_gene: NA; abundance: NA; len: 15; CDR3aa: CASSLNPSGNEKLFF; CDR3nt: TGTGCCAGCAGCCTCAACCCTTCCGGGAATGAAAAACTGTTTTTT
v_gene: TRBV9; j_gene: TRBJ2-3; d_gene: NA; abundance: NA; len: 14; CDR3aa: CASSETISTDTQYF; CDR3nt: TGTGCCAGCAGCGAGACTATTAGCACAGATACGCAGTATTTT
v_gene: TRBV25-1; j_gene: TRBJ1-4; d_gene: NA; abundance: few; len: 16; CDR3aa: CASSESGTGVHEKLFF; CDR3nt: TGTGCCAGCAGTGAATCTGGGACCGGGGTCCATGAAAAACTGTTTTTT
v_gene: TRBV4-3; j_gene: TRBJ1-1; d_gene: NA; abundance: NA; len: 14; CDR3aa: CASSSTLQNTEAFF; CDR3nt: TGCGCCAGCAGCTCAACCTTACAGAACACTGAAGCTTTCTTT
v_gene: TRBV19; j_gene: TRBJ1-5; d_gene: NA; abundance: few; len: 14; CDR3aa: CASREGGSNQPQHF; CDR3nt: TGTGCCAGTAGGGAGGGCGGTAGCAATCAGCCCCAGCATTTT